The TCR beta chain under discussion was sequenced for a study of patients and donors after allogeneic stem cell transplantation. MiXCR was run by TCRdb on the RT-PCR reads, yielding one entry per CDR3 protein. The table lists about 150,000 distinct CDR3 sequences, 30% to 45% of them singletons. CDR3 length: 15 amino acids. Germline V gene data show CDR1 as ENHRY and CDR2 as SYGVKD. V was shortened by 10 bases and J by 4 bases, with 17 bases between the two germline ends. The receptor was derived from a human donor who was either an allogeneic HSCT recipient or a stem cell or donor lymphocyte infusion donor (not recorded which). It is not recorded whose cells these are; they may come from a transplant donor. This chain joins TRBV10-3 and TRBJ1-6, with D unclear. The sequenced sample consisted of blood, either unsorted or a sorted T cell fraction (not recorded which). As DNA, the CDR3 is TGTGCCACACAAAGGACGGAGGATTATAATTCACCCCTCCACTTT. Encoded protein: CATQRTEDYNSPLHF.